This TCR beta chain was documented in a study of T cells in Graves' hyperthyroidism and ophthalmopathy. Study outcomes and limitations: In simple terms, a model built on 13 V-J features told ophthalmopathy apart from stable hyperthyroidism. Ophthalmopathy was identified by the model a median about 6.4 months ahead of onset.

Comments on this clonotype: The antigen is unknown. With a much larger clone just one base away, this may be a read error.

TCR beta CDR3 regions were amplified from RNA transcripts. With the HTBI primer set, the TCR CDR3 went through a first round of RT-PCR. TCRdb re-analysed the multiplex PCR reads in MiXCR, keeping a single row per CDR3 protein. The data show a few hundred thousand distinct CDR3 sequences, about 18% seen once. Participants, patients aged 18 to 65, had newly diagnosed hyperthyroidism with a duration under 2 months. Patients having uncontrolled infection, another autoimmune disease, pregnancy or lactation were not included. The germline V gene encodes CDR1 DFQATT and CDR2 SNEGSKA (reference sequence). This CDR3 region has 15 residues.

The specimen was blood. The chain recombines TRBV20-1 with TRBJ2-5; 11 positions match TRBD2. This receptor was identified in a woman aged 45-59 years with Graves' hyperthyroidism. CDR3 protein: CGASSTSGAQETQYF. The CDR3 bases are TGCGGTGCTAGTTCGACTAGCGGGGCTCAAGAGACCCAGTACTTC.